This TCR beta chain was identified in a study of blood T cell repertoires in COVID-19. From germline, CDR1 is MNHEY and CDR2 SMNVEV (reference sequence). This CDR3 is 13 amino acids long. V lost 6 bases, J lost 6 bases, and 15 bases lay in between. Assay: immunoSEQ multiplex PCR; the TCRdb copy retains only in-frame clones and omits some. The sample lists 360,000 or so clones, around 90% occurring once. The TCR sequence derives from a man younger than 35 with active or convalescent COVID-19. Sample: peripheral blood. The chain combines TRBV27 with TRBJ2-7, with D perhaps TRBD1 (5 bases). Written as DNA, the CDR3 is TGTGCCAGCAGAAGCCAGGGCGTTCGCGAGCAGTACTTC. Amino acid sequence: CASRSQGVREQYF.